One and the same sample provided the 14 T cell receptor beta chains below, sequenced in a study of T cells expressing NK-cell markers. TCRdb reworked the 5' RACE reads into one entry per CDR3 protein, no DNA. Its table records under 600,000 distinct CDR3 sequences. Material: blood T cells: a sorted CD56 or NKG2C T cell subset, CD4+ or CD8+ T cells, or bulk PBMC T cells (not recorded which). These TCRs come from a woman in her fifties or sixties in good health.

The chain employs TRBV6-1 and TRBJ2-7; there is no DNA to check the TCRdb D call of TRBD2. CDR1 and CDR2 (germline): MNHNS, SASEGT. The length of the CDR3 is 15 residues. This CDR3 is CASSWTGTSSYEQYF.

The V call is TRBV12-3 or TRBV12-4, the J call TRBJ2-2. The CDR3 is 12 residues long. The CDR3 reads CATQENGGELFF.

The chain links TRBV5-6 to TRBJ2-1; TCRdb selects TRBD2, and the lack of DNA leaves this call unchecked. Germline loops: CDR1 SGHDT, CDR2 YYEEEE. This CDR3 comprises 16 residues. CDR3 sequence reads: CASSPIGLDDGDEQFF.

This sequence joins TRBV7-9 and TRBJ2-5; without DNA, the TCRdb call of TRBD1 cannot be checked. The CDR3 has 16 amino acids. In germline, CDR1 is SEHNR, CDR2 FQNEAQ (reference sequence). The chain's CDR3 is CASSDRIGRGQETQYF.

The chain is built from TRBV5-1 and TRBJ1-2; TCRdb gives TRBD1 as the D gene, but with no DNA this cannot be confirmed. CDR1 is SGHRS and CDR2 is YFSETQ in the germline V gene. CDR3 length equals 13 residues. CDR3 sequence reads: CASSLEVRAGYTF.

The chain uses TRBV27 and TRBJ2-7; the D call from TCRdb, TRBD2, cannot be confirmed without DNA. The CDR3 spans 15 residues. Germline CDR1 MNHEY, CDR2 SMNVEV (reference sequence). The CDR3 is CASSFSLIDSSNQYF.

The chain uses TRBV4-1 and TRBJ1-5. CDR1 and CDR2 from the germline V gene are MGHRA and YSYEKL. CDR3 length equals 17 residues. The CDR3 sequence: CASSQGRPKGSNQPQHF.

V is TRBV20-1 and J is TRBJ2-1; the D call of TRBD2 rests on TCRdb alone, since no DNA is present to check it. The CDR3 is 14 residues long. The germline V gene has CDR1 DFQATT and CDR2 SNEGSKA (reference sequence). The CDR3 loop is CSATLLAGGPQQFF.

The chain links TRBV9 to TRBJ2-5; no DNA is available, so the TRBD2 call from TCRdb remains unchecked. The CDR3 consists of 17 residues. Germline V gene sequence: CDR1 SGDLS, CDR2 YYNGEE. This CDR3 reads CASSVGVTSGVQETQYF.

This chain connects TRBV5-1 to TRBJ1-1; TCRdb outputs TRBD1, but without DNA this stays unchecked. The CDR3 has 14 residues. Germline lookup yields CDR1 SGHRS and CDR2 YFSETQ. The chain's CDR3 is CASSLTGAHTEAFF.

The J gene is TRBJ1-5, the V gene TRBV11-3; TCRdb's assignment of TRBD1 cannot be checked, as there is no DNA. The CDR3 contains 17 residues. CDR1 and CDR2 (germline): SGHNT, YENEEA. This CDR3 is CASSSNLDKAENQPQHF.

This sequence joins TRBV27 and TRBJ2-2; TCRdb lists TRBD2, though no DNA is available to test this call. The germline CDR1 and CDR2 sequences are MNHEY and SMNVEV (reference sequence). CDR3 length equals 15 residues. This CDR3 is CASSLVAGGIGELFF.

The genes are TRBV3-1 and TRBJ2-3. Per the germline V gene, CDR1 is LGHDT and CDR2 is YNNKEL (reference sequence). CDR3 size: 12 residues. The CDR3 sequence is CASSQFKDTQYF.

The CDR3 spells CASSPLQLAISTDTQYF. This sequence joins TRBV5-1 and TRBJ2-3; no DNA is available, so the TRBD2 call from TCRdb remains unchecked. This CDR3 is built from 17 residues. Germline assignment: CDR1 SGHRS and CDR2 YFSETQ.